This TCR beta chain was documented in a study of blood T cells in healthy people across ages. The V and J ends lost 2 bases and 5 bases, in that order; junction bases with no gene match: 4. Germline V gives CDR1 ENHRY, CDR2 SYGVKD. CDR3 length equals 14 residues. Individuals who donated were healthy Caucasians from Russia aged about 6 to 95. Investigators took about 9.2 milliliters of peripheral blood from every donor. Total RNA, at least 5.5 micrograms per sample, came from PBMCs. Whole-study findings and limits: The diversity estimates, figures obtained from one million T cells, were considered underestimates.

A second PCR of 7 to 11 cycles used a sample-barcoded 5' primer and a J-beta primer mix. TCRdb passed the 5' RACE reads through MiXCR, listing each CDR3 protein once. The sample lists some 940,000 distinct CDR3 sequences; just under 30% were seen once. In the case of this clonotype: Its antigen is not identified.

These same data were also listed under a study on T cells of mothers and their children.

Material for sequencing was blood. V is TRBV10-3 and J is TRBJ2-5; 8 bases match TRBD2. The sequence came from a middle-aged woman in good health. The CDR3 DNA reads TGTGCCATCAGTGAGGCTAGCGGGTGGGAGACCCAGTACTTC. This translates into CAISEASGWETQYF.